This T cell receptor beta chain was identified in a study of T-cell reconstitution after alpha-beta-depleted transplantation in children. Whole-study findings and limits: The main origin of T-cell counts and diversity one year after transplant was newly produced T cells. Several hundred graft clones that had expanded were reportedly the source of alpha-beta T cells about two months after transplant.

Germline CDR1 is SQVTM and CDR2 is ANQGSEA. V lost 5 bases to trimming and J lost 1 base, with 9 bases between them. The CDR3 has 12 residues. It was with unique molecular identifiers that the TCRbeta library was prepared. TCRdb reanalysed the PCR reads using MiXCR and keeps one entry per CDR3 protein. This sample has hundreds of thousands of distinct CDR3 sequences, with roughly 14% found just once. In its sample, this clonotype was seen many times. Its specificity is not known. The chain couples TRBV29-1 to TRBJ2-7; D might be TRBD1 (6 bases). The specimen was PBMCs, collected before TCRalphabeta/CD19-depleted stem cell transplant. This sequence was found in a girl aged 2 to 10 with congenital amegakaryocytic thrombocytopenia, due to receive a stem cell transplant. CDR3 bases: TGCAGCGTTTACGGACAGTCCTACGAGCAGTACTTC. This encodes CSVYGQSYEQYF.